This T cell receptor beta chain was profiled in a study of blood T cell repertoires in COVID-19. Overall study context: The United States, Italy and Spain provided the acute and convalescent COVID-19 samples.

Clones were read by immunoSEQ multiplex PCR, and TCRdb kept only the in-frame ones, dropping some. The sample has over 90,000 clones; under 90% are singletons. Per the germline V gene, CDR1 is SGHNT and CDR2 is YYREEE (reference sequence). This CDR3 has 17 residues. The V and J ends lost 4 bases and 7 bases, in that order; junction bases with no gene match: 12. The sequencing input was peripheral blood. The receptor was isolated from a woman aged 65 to 85 with acute or convalescent COVID-19. V is TRBV5-4 and J is TRBJ2-1, with TRBD2 identical over 12 bases. The CDR3 spells CASSPASGRGRANEQFF. The CDR3 DNA reads TGTGCCAGCAGCCCGGCTAGCGGGAGGGGAAGGGCGAATGAGCAGTTCTTC. Supplemented by reference TRBV5-4 and TRBJ2-1, the full variable domain reads ETGVTQSPTHLIKTRGQQVTLRCSSQSGHNTVSWYQQALGQGPQFIFQYYREEENGRGNFPPRFSGLQFPNYSSELNVNALELDDSALYLCASSPASGRGRANEQFFGPGTRLTVL.